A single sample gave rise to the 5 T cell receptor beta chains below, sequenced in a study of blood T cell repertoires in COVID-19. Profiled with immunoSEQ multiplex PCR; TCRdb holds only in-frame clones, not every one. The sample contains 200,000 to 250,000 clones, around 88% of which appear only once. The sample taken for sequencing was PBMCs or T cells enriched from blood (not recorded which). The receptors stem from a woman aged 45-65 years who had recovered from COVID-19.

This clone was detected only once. The CDR3 coding sequence is TGTGCCAGCAGTGCAGGGTATCATGAGCAGTTCTTC. Its protein is CASSAGYHEQFF. The genes are TRBV12-3 or TRBV12-4 and TRBJ2-1; TRBD1 might be the D (5 bases). Trimming shortened V by 5 bases and J by 8 bases, and 10 bases separated the two germline ends. The CDR3 runs 12 residues.

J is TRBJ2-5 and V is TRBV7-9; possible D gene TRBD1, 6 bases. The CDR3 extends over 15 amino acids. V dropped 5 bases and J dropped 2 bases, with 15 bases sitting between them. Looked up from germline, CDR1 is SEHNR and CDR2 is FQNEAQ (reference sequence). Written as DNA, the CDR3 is TGTGCCAGCAGCCACGGACAGATTATTCAAGAGACCCAGTACTTC. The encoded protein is CASSHGQIIQETQYF.

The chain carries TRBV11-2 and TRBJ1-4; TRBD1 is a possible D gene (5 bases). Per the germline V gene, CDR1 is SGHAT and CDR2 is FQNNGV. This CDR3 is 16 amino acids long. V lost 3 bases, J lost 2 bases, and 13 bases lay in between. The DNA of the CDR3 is TGTGCCAGCAGCTTGAGTCAGGGTCGCACTAATGAAAAACTGTTTTTT. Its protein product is CASSLSQGRTNEKLFF.

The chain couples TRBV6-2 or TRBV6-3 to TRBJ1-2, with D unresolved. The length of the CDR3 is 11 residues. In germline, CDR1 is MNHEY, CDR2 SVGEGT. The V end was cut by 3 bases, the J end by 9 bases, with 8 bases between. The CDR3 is CASSYASSYTF. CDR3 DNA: TGTGCCAGCAGTTATGCCAGTAGCTACACCTTC.

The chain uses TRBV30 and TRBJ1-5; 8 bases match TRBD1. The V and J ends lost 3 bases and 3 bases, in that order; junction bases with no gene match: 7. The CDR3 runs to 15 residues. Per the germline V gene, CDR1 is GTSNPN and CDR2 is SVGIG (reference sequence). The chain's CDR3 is CAWSATGEYNQPQHF. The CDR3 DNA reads TGTGCCTGGAGCGCGACAGGGGAGTACAATCAGCCCCAGCATTTT.